The TCR beta chain described here comes from a study of shared clonotypes between healthy human individuals. Overall study results and limits: Larger richness was generally estimated for naive than memory subsets.

In this sample, this clone turned up a few times. Its antigen is unknown. The naive CD8 subset, CD45RO-negative cells positively selected for CCR7, excluded terminally differentiated effector memory CD45RA+ cells. The CDR3 totals 15 residues. Trimming stripped 2 bases from V and 7 bases from J, with 14 bases between. Germline lookup yields CDR1 SNHLY and CDR2 FYNNEI. Profiling relied on immunoSEQ multiplex PCR, and the TCRdb table lists in-frame clones only, not all of them. The sample has about 750,000 clones, approximately 92% seen once. This receptor was obtained from a man younger than 45 in good health. This sequence joins TRBV2 and TRBJ1-4, with a weak D call TRBD1 (5 bases). Material for sequencing was naive CD8+ T cells sorted from blood. The CDR3: CASSELPQGSEKLFF. CDR3 sequence (DNA): TGTGCCAGCAGTGAATTGCCCCAGGGCAGTGAAAAACTGTTTTTT.